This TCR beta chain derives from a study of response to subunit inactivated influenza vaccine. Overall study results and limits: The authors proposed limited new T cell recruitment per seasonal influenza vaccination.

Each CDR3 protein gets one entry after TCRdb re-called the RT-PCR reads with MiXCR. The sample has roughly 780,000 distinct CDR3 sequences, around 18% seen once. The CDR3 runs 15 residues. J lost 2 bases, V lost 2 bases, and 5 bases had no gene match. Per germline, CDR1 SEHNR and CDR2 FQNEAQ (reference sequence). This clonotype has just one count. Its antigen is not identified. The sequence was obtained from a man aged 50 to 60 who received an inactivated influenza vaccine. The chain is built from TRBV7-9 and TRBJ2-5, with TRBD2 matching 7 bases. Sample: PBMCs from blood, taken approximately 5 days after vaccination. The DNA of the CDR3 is TGTGCCAGCAGCTTAATGAGTAGCGGGCAAGAGACCCAGTACTTC. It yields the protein CASSLMSSGQETQYF. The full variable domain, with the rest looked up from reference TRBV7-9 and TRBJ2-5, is DTGVSQNPRHKITKRGQNVTFRCDPISEHNRLYWYRQTLGQGPEFLTYFQNEAQLEKSRLLSDRFSAERPKGSFSTLEIQRTEQGDSAMYLCASSLMSSGQETQYFGPGTRLLVL.